This entry is about one T cell receptor beta chain. The antigen remains unidentified. These data originate in a study of shared clonotypes between healthy human individuals. Study at large: For every donor, three CD4 naive, three CD4 memory, two CD8 naive and one CD8 memory plates were used. Regarding the study as a whole: The four-donor shared clonotypes exceeded non-shared clonotypes in generation probability, with non-shared ones scoring lower.

V was clipped by 0 bases and J by 2 bases, with 9 bases between them. The length of the CDR3 is 15 residues. Per the germline V gene, CDR1 is MNHNY and CDR2 is SVGAGI (reference sequence). Original methodology: Filtering differed for immunoSEQ, which gave only junction sequences without quality scores. Sequencing was performed with immunoSEQ multiplex PCR; in TCRdb, only in-frame clones are kept and a portion is missing. That table furnishes V, J and clone size, whereas the DNA furnished D and trimming. The sample includes 150,000 to 200,000 clones, about 68% seen only once; the top ten take about 10%.

Sequencing was done on a sample of memory CD4+ T cells sorted from blood. This sample's subset: CD45RA-negative fraction. The receptor was derived from a man aged 30 to 45 in good health. This chain connects TRBV6-6 to TRBJ2-3, with no clear D. The CDR3 region is CASSYSDGYTDTQYF. The DNA for the CDR3 is TGTGCCAGCAGTTACTCGGACGGGTACACAGATACGCAGTATTTT.